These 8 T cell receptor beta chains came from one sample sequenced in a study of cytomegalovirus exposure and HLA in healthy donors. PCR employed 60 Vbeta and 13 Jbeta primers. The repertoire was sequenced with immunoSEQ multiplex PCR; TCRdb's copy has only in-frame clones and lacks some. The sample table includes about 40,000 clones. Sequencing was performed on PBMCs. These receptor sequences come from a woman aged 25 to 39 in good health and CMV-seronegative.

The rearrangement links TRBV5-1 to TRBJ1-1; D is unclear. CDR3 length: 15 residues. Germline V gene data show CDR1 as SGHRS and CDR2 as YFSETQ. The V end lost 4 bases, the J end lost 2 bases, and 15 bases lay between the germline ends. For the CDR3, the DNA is TGCGCCAGCAGCAGCAACGGCGGCGTCAACACTGAAGCTTTCTTT. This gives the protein CASSSNGGVNTEAFF.

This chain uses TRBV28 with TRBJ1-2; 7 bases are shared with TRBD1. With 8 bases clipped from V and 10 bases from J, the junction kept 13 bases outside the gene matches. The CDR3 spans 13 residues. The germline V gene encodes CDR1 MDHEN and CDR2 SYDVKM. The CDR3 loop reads CASVKQGSYDYTF. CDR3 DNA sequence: TGTGCCAGCGTAAAACAGGGGTCCTACGACTACACCTTC.

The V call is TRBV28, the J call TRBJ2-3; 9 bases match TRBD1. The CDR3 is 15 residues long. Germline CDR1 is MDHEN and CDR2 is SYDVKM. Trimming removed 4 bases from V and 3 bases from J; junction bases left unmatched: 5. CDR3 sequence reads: CASSSPGQGTDTQYF. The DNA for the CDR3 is TGTGCCAGCAGTTCGCCGGGACAGGGTACAGATACGCAGTATTTT.

This chain's CDR3 is CASSPRPGSPYEQYF. The CDR3 nucleotides read TGTGCCAGCTCACCGCGCCCGGGAAGTCCCTACGAGCAGTACTTC. The genes are TRBV18 and TRBJ2-7, with D tentatively TRBD2 (5 bases). CDR3 size: 15 residues. Per the germline V gene, CDR1 is KGHSH and CDR2 is LQKENI. Trimming removed 3 bases from V and 2 bases from J, with 14 bases in between.

The CDR3 region is CASSLTEMNTEAFF. CDR3 DNA: TGTGCCAGCAGCTTAACCGAGATGAACACTGAAGCTTTCTTT. This chain joins TRBV7-9 and TRBJ1-1, with D unresolved. Trimming cost V 2 bases and J 0 bases, with 7 bases left between them. Germline CDR1 and CDR2: SEHNR and FQNEAQ (reference sequence). The CDR3 runs 14 residues.

The CDR3 DNA reads TGTGCCAGTAGCAACAGGGGGTTGGGCTCTGGGGCCAACGTCCTGACTTTC. Translated: CASSNRGLGSGANVLTF. V is TRBV19 and J is TRBJ2-6; 8 bases agree with TRBD1. Germline assignment: CDR1 LNHDA and CDR2 SQIVND (reference sequence). The CDR3 totals 17 residues. With 6 bases clipped from V and 0 bases from J, the junction kept 7 bases outside the gene matches.

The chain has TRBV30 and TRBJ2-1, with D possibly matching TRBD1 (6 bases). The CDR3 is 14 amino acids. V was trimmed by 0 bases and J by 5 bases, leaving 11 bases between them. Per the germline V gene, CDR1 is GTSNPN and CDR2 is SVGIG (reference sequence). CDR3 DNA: TGTGCCTGGAGTGTACAGGGTGCCAACAATGAGCAGTTCTTC. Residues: CAWSVQGANNEQFF.

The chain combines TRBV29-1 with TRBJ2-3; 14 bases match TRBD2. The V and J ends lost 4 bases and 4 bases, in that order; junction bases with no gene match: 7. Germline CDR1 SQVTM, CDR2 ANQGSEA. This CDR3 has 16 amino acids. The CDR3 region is CSVGGGTSGSPDTQYF. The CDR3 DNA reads TGCAGCGTTGGGGGGGGGACTAGCGGGAGCCCAGATACGCAGTATTTT.